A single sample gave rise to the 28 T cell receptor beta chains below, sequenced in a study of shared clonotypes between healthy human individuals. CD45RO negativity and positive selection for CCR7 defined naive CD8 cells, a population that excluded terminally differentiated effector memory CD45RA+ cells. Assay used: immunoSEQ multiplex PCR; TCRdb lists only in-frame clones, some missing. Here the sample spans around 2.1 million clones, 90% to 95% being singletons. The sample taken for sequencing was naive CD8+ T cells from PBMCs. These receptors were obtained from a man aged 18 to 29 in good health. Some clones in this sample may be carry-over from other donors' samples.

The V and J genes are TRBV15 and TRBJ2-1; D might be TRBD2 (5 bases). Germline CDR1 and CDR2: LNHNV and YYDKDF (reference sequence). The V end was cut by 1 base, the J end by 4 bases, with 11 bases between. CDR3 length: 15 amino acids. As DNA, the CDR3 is TGTGCCACCAGCAGAGCCGGTAGCGCGTACAATGAGCAGTTCTTC. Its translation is CATSRAGSAYNEQFF.

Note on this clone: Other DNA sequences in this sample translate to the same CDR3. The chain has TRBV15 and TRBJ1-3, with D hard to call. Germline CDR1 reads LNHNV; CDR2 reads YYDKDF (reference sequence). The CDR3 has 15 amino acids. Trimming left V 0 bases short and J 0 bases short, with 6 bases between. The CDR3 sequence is CATSRDISSGNTIYF. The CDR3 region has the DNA TGTGCCACCAGCAGAGACATAAGCTCTGGAAACACCATATATTTT. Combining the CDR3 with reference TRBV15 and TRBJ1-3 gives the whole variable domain DAMVIQNPRYQVTQFGKPVTLSCSQTLNHNVMYWYQQKSSQAPKLLFHYYDKDFNNEADTPDNFQSRRPNTSFCFLDIRSPGLGDTAMYLCATSRDISSGNTIYFGEGSWLTVV.

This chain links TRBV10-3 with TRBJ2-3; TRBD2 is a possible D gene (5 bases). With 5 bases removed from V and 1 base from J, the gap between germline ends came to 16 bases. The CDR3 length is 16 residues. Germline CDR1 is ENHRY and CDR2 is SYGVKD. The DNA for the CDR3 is TGTGCCATCAGTTGGACTTCGAGTTCTGGCACAGATACGCAGTATTTT. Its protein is CAISWTSSSGTDTQYF.

The CDR3 DNA is TGTGCCAGCAGTCCCACCAGGGGGCTCAACACTGAAGCTTTCTTT. The encoded protein is CASSPTRGLNTEAFF. The chain couples TRBV6-5 to TRBJ1-1; TRBD1 matches at 8 bases. The length of the CDR3 is 15 residues. V dropped 5 bases and J dropped 2; count of bases not matched to a gene: 7. Germline V lookup: CDR1 MNHEY, CDR2 SVGAGI.

CDR3 sequence: CASSPGQLNKETQYF. The DNA for the CDR3 is TGTGCCAGCTCACCAGGGCAGCTGAATAAAGAGACCCAGTACTTC. The V gene is TRBV18, the J gene TRBJ2-5; D uncertain. The V end lost 2 bases, the J end lost 3 bases, and 13 bases lay between the germline ends. This CDR3 is 15 amino acids long. CDR1 and CDR2 from the germline V gene are KGHSH and LQKENI.

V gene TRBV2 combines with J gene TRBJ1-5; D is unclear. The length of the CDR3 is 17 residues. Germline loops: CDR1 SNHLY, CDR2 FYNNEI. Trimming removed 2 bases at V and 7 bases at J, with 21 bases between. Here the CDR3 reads CASSEWGREGSRQPQHF. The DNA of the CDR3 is TGTGCCAGCAGTGAATGGGGTCGGGAGGGTTCGCGGCAGCCCCAGCATTTT.

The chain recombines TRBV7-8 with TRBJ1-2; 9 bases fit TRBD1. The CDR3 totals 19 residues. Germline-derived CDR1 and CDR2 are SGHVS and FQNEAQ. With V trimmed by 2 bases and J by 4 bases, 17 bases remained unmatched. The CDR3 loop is CASSLSLSLGDRESYGYTF. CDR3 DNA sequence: TGTGCCAGCAGCTTATCCTTATCCCTTGGGGACAGGGAGAGCTATGGCTACACCTTC.

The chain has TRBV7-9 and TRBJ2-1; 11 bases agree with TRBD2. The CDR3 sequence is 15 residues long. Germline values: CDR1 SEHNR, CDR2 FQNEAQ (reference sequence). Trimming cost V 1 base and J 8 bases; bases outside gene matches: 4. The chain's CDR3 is CASSLVLAGVHEQFF. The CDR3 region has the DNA TGTGCCAGCAGCTTAGTACTAGCGGGAGTCCATGAGCAGTTCTTC.

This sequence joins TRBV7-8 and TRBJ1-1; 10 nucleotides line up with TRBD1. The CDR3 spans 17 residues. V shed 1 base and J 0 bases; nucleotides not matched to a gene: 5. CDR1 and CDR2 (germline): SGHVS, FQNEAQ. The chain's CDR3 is CASSLDRDRGLNTEAFF. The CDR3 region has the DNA TGTGCCAGCAGCTTAGACCGGGACAGGGGTTTGAACACTGAAGCTTTCTTT.

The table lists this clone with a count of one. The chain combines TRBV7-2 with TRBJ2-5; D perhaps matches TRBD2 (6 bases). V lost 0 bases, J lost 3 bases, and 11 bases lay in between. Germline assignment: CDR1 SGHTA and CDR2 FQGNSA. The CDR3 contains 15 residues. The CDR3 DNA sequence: TGTGCCAGCAGCTTAGCTCTCGCTAGCGAAGAGACCCAGTACTTC. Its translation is CASSLALASEETQYF.

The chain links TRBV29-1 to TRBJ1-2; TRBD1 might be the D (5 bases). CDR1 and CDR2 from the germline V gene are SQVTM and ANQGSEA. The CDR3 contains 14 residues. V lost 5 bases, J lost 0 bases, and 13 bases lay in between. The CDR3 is CSVPGEGANYGYTF. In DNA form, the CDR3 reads TGCAGCGTTCCGGGAGAAGGGGCTAACTATGGCTACACCTTC.

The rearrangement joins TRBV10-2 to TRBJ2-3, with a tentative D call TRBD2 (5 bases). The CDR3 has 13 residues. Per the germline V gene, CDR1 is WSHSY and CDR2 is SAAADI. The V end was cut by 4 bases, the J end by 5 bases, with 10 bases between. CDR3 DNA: TGCGCCAGCAGTGCGGGGTTGCGAGATACGCAGTATTTT. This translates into CASSAGLRDTQYF.

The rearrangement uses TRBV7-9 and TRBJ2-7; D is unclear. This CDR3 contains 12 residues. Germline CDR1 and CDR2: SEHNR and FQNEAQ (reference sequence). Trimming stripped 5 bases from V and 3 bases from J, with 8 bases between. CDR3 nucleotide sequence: TGTGCCAGCAGCACCACGAGCTACGAGCAGTACTTC. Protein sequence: CASSTTSYEQYF.

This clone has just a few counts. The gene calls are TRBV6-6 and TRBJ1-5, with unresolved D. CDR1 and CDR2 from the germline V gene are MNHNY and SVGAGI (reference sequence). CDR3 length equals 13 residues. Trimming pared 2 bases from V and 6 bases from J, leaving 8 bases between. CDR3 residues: CASSYGGIQPQHF. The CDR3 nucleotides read TGTGCCAGCAGTTACGGAGGAATTCAGCCCCAGCATTTT.

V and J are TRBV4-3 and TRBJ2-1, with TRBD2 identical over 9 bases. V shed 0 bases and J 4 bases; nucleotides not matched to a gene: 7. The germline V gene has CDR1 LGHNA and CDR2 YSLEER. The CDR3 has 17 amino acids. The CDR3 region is CASSQDGGLARYNEQFF. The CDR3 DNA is TGCGCCAGCAGCCAAGATGGTGGACTAGCGAGGTACAATGAGCAGTTCTTC.

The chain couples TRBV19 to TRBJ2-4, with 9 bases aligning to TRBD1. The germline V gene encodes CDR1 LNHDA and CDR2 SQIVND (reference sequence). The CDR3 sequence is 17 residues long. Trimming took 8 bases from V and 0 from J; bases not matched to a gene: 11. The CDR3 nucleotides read TGTGCCAGTGGGGGGACAGGGACCCATCAAGCCAAAAACATTCAGTACTTC. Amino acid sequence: CASGGTGTHQAKNIQYF.

The CDR3 region is CASSAHPGTGVYEQYF. The CDR3 DNA sequence: TGTGCCAGTAGTGCCCACCCCGGGACAGGGGTCTACGAGCAGTACTTC. This chain connects TRBV19 to TRBJ2-7, with TRBD1 identical over 10 bases. CDR1 LNHDA and CDR2 SQIVND come from the germline V gene (reference sequence). V was clipped by 5 bases and J by 3 bases; unmatched bases: 10. The CDR3 runs to 16 residues.

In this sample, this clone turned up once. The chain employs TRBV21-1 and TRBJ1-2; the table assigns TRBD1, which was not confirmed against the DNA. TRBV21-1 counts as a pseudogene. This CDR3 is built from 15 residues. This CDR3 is CASSKGLGARYGYTF. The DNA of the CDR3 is TGTGCCAGCAGCAAAGGCCTGGGCGCGCGCTATGGCTACACCTTC.

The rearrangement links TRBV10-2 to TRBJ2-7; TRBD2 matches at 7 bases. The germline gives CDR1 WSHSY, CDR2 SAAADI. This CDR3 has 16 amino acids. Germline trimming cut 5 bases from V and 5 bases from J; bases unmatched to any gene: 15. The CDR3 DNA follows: TGCGCCAGCAGTACTCCCGGGGAGGGAGCAGAGAACGAGCAGTACTTC. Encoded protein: CASSTPGEGAENEQYF.

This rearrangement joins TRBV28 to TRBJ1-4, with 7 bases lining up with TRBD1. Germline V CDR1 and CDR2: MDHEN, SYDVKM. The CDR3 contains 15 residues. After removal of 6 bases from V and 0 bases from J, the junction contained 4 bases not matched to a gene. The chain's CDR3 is CASRDRLTTNEKLFF. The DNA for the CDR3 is TGTGCCAGCAGGGACAGGCTCACAACTAATGAAAAACTGTTTTTT.

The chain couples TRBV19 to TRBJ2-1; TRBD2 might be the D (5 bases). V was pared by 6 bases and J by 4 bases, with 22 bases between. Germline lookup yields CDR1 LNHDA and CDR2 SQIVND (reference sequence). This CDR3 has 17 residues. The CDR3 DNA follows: TGTGCCAGTAGACCGGCCCGGGGTGGCGGGCGATACAATGAGCAGTTCTTC. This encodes CASRPARGGGRYNEQFF.

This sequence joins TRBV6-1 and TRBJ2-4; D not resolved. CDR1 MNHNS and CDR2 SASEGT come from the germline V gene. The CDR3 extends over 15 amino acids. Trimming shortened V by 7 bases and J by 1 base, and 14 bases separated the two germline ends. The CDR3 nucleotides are TGTGCCAGCAAGACGGTTAAACTCGCCAAAAACATTCAGTACTTC. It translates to CASKTVKLAKNIQYF.

In nucleotides, the CDR3 is TGTGCCAGCAGTTTTTTTGCAGGGGCCACCGGGGAGCTGTTTTTT. This encodes CASSFFAGATGELFF. The rearrangement uses TRBV27 and TRBJ2-2, with D possibly matching TRBD1 (6 bases). The CDR3 contains 15 residues. V gave up 3 bases and J gave up 4 bases, with 12 bases separating them. The germline gives CDR1 MNHEY, CDR2 SMNVEV (reference sequence).

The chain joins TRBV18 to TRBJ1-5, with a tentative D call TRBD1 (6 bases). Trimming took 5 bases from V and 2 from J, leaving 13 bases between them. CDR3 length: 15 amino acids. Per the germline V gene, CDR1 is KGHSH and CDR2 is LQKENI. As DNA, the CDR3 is TGTGCCAGCTCAAGTAACAGGGTGGGCAATCAGCCCCAGCATTTT. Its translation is CASSSNRVGNQPQHF.

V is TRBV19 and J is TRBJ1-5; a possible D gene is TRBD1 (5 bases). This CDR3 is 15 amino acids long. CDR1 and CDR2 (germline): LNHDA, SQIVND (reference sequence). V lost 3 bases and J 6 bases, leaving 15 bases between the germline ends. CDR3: CASSIDEGAFQPQHF. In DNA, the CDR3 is TGTGCCAGTAGTATTGATGAAGGGGCGTTTCAGCCCCAGCATTTT.

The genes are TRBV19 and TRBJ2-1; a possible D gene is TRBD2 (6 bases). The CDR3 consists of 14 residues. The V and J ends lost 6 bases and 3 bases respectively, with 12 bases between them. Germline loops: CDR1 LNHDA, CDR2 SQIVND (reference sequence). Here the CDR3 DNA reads TGTGCCAGTAGGGTGCGGGATTACTACAATGAGCAGTTCTTC. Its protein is CASRVRDYYNEQFF.

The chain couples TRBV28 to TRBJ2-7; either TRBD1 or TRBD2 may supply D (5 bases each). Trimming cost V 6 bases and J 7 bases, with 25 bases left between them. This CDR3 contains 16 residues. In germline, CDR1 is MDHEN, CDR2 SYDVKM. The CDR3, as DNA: TGTGCCAGCAGACCCACGAGGTACGGGGACCGGAGGGAGCAGTACTTC. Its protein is CASRPTRYGDRREQYF.

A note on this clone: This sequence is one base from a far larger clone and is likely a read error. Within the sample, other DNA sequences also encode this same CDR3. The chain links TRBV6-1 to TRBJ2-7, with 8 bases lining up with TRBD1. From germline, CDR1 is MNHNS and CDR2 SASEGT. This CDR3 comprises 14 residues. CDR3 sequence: CASSARGQAYEQYF. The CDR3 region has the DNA TGTGCCAGCAGTGCCAGGGGACAGGCCTACGAACAGTACTTC.